This is a list of T cell receptor beta chains from one sample in a study of response to subunit inactivated influenza vaccine. A single record per CDR3 protein comes from TCRdb applying MiXCR to the RT-PCR reads. The repertoire holds hundreds of thousands of distinct CDR3 sequences, with about 7.6% as singletons. The specimen comprised PBMCs from blood, sampled less than 30 months after vaccination. The origin of the receptors is a man aged 50 to 75 who received an inactivated influenza vaccine. The conserved cysteine and the conserved F or W are not part of the CDR3 here. The order of the fields is V gene, J gene, CDR3 protein.

v_gene: TRBV18
j_gene: TRBJ1-3
CDR3aa: ASSPTGLSGNTIY

v_gene: TRBV7-2
j_gene: TRBJ2-1
CDR3aa: ASSLTGLGLDNEQF

v_gene: TRBV6-1
j_gene: TRBJ2-3
CDR3aa: ASSEGVGGLADTQY

v_gene: TRBV7-6
j_gene: TRBJ2-1
CDR3aa: ASSLKGSYNEQF

v_gene: TRBV20-1
j_gene: TRBJ1-2
CDR3aa: SARRDSNMDGYT

v_gene: TRBV7-9
j_gene: TRBJ1-6
CDR3aa: ASSRQGGEESPLH

v_gene: TRBV5-5
j_gene: TRBJ2-5
CDR3aa: ASSLVQGPETQY

v_gene: TRBV3-1
j_gene: TRBJ2-7
CDR3aa: ASSPRLDTYEQY

v_gene: TRBV5-6
j_gene: TRBJ2-3
CDR3aa: ASSFSYQDTQY

v_gene: TRBV25-1
j_gene: TRBJ2-7
CDR3aa: ASTTGGTYEQY

v_gene: TRBV20-1
j_gene: TRBJ2-5
CDR3aa: SARALAGVETQY

v_gene: TRBV5-1
j_gene: TRBJ2-1
CDR3aa: ASSLSVAGAYNEQF

v_gene: TRBV7-2
j_gene: TRBJ1-3
CDR3aa: ASSERTAGNTIY

v_gene: TRBV5-6
j_gene: TRBJ2-3
CDR3aa: ASSSTSSFFTDTQY

v_gene: TRBV20-1
j_gene: TRBJ2-7
CDR3aa: SAGAGLLESH

v_gene: TRBV7-8
j_gene: TRBJ2-1
CDR3aa: ASSVRGAPYNEQF

v_gene: TRBV6-1
j_gene: TRBJ2-7
CDR3aa: ASSQGSTSFDEQY

v_gene: TRBV12-3/TRBV12-4
j_gene: TRBJ1-1
CDR3aa: ASSIRQGNTEAF

v_gene: TRBV6-2/TRBV6-3
j_gene: TRBJ2-7
CDR3aa: ASSYSMLSHSSYEQY

v_gene: TRBV2
j_gene: TRBJ2-7
CDR3aa: ASSSKGTRDHEQY

v_gene: TRBV5-1
j_gene: TRBJ2-7
CDR3aa: ASSARQGSSYEQY

v_gene: TRBV5-1
j_gene: TRBJ1-5
CDR3aa: ASSLDGFSGQPQH

v_gene: TRBV7-2
j_gene: TRBJ2-7
CDR3aa: ASSLLGPAGDEQY

v_gene: TRBV4-1
j_gene: TRBJ1-2
CDR3aa: ASSQDFDPGATNYGYT

v_gene: TRBV20-1
j_gene: TRBJ2-3
CDR3aa: SAKDGATGTDTQY

v_gene: TRBV11-2
j_gene: TRBJ2-1
CDR3aa: ASSLGPGEQF

v_gene: TRBV7-9
j_gene: TRBJ1-2
CDR3aa: ASSLRAYYGYT

v_gene: TRBV28
j_gene: TRBJ2-1
CDR3aa: ASMGQGAAYNEQF